The clone carrying this TCR beta chain was observed once. The data originate from a study of blood T cell repertoires in COVID-19. Whole-study context: The origin of the acute and convalescent COVID-19 samples was the United States, Italy and Spain. Sources were T cells, B-cell-depleted T cells, or PBMCs; the material itself was cDNA or gDNA.

Only in-frame clones appear in the TCRdb table, and some are missing; sequencing was by immunoSEQ multiplex PCR. Of 180,000 or so clones in the sample, roughly 88% are singletons; the top ten hold around 15%. The clonotype was recovered from a man aged 50 to 60 who had recovered from COVID-19. Sequences were obtained from PBMCs or T cells enriched from blood (not recorded which).

CDR3 amino acids: CASSLGAGTSETQYF. The CDR3 bases are TGTGCCAGCAGCTTAGGGGCGGGGACGTCGGAGACCCAGTACTTC. This chain uses TRBV11-2 with TRBJ2-5; tentative D call: TRBD2 (6 bases). V was pared by 1 base and J by 5 bases, with 14 bases between. The CDR3 consists of 15 residues. CDR1 SGHAT and CDR2 FQNNGV come from the germline V gene.